This T cell receptor beta chain stems from a study of shared clonotypes between healthy human individuals. The germline gives CDR1 SGHNT, CDR2 YENEEA. CDR3 length: 13 residues. The trim removed 4 bases at V and 13 bases at J, leaving 2 bases unmatched. TCRdb keeps only in-frame clones here, not all; method: immunoSEQ multiplex PCR. The table includes hundreds of thousands of clones, about 74% detected once. All of the donors resided in Nashville, Tennessee, and each was a Caucasian adult. It was into CD45RA+ naive and CD45RA-negative memory subsets that the CD4+ cells were split. The clonotype was recovered from a woman aged 30 to 39 in good health. Sequencing was performed on memory CD4+ T cells sorted from blood. Indicated subset: CD45RA-negative fraction. V and J are TRBV11-3 and TRBJ2-1; the match to TRBD2 covers 15 bases. The CDR3 coding sequence is TGTGCCAGCAGCTGGACTAGCGGGGGGGTACAGTTCTTC. Its protein is CASSWTSGGVQFF.